These 28 T cell receptor beta chains share one sample of origin, sequenced in a study of shared clonotypes between healthy human individuals. TCRdb's table, derived via immunoSEQ multiplex PCR, lists solely in-frame clones and lacks some. The repertoire has over a million clones, over 95% of them found once; the top ten carry about 1.2%. Source material: naive CD4+ T cells sorted from blood. As for subset: CD45RA+ positively selected. All receptors derive from a man between 25 and 39 years old in good health.

J is TRBJ2-1 and V is TRBV19; TRBD2 might be the D (6 bases). The CDR3 runs to 16 residues. V was clipped by 4 bases and J by 0 bases, with 13 bases between them. In germline, CDR1 is LNHDA, CDR2 SQIVND (reference sequence). The CDR3 nucleotides are TGTGCCAGTAGTACGCCTCGGGAGCGCTCCTACAATGAGCAGTTCTTC. Translating it yields CASSTPRERSYNEQFF.

The V and J genes are TRBV28 and TRBJ2-7; unclear D gene. Germline CDR1 is MDHEN and CDR2 is SYDVKM. The CDR3 loop spans 14 amino acids. V was shortened by 5 bases and J by 0 bases, with 11 bases between the two germline ends. CDR3 bases: TGTGCCAGCAGTCGCCCGATACCCTCCTACGAGCAGTACTTC. Translation: CASSRPIPSYEQYF.

The chain links TRBV5-6 to TRBJ2-2, with 10 bases aligning to TRBD2. V shed 5 bases and J 7 bases; nucleotides not matched to a gene: 14. The CDR3 contains 17 residues. CDR1 and CDR2 from the germline V gene are SGHDT and YYEEEE. Written as DNA, the CDR3 is TGTGCCAGCAGGCCCTTCTCAGCGGGAGGGCTTGTCGGGGAGCTGTTTTTT. Translated: CASRPFSAGGLVGELFF.

The CDR3 is CASSLDGTGGNTEAFF. CDR3 sequence (DNA): TGTGCCAGCAGCTTAGACGGGACAGGTGGGAACACTGAAGCTTTCTTT. This chain connects TRBV7-9 to TRBJ1-1; 8 bases align to TRBD1. The germline gives CDR1 SEHNR, CDR2 FQNEAQ (reference sequence). Germline trimming cut 1 base from V and 1 base from J; bases unmatched to any gene: 5. The CDR3 is made up of 16 amino acids.

With regard to this clone: A read error may produce the germline difference seen at one junction end. The rearrangement links TRBV10-3 to TRBJ2-5; D unclear. Germline loops: CDR1 ENHRY, CDR2 SYGVKD. The CDR3 sequence is 13 residues long. For the CDR3, the DNA is TGTGCCATCAGCCTGACTCGCAAAGATACCCAGTACTTC. It encodes CAISLTRKDTQYF.

The chain is built from TRBV4-3 and TRBJ2-5; 8 nucleotides line up with TRBD1. The CDR3 sequence is 15 residues long. Germline values: CDR1 LGHNA, CDR2 YSLEER. The ends lost 1 base at V and 4 bases at J; junction bases unmatched: 5. The CDR3 sequence: CASSQGGQDLETQYF. CDR3 sequence (DNA): TGCGCCAGCAGCCAAGGGGGACAGGATTTAGAGACCCAGTACTTC.

The table lists this clone with a count of one. The chain employs TRBV19 and TRBJ2-1; the D is unclear. V was cut by 1 base and J by 10 bases, with 14 bases left in between. The CDR3 spans 14 residues. Germline CDR1 reads LNHDA; CDR2 reads SQIVND (reference sequence). The CDR3: CASSIAPTVPEQFF. The DNA for the CDR3 is TGTGCCAGTAGTATAGCCCCCACAGTTCCCGAGCAGTTCTTC.

The genes are TRBV7-9 and TRBJ2-1, with 7 bases aligning to TRBD2. The germline V gene encodes CDR1 SEHNR and CDR2 FQNEAQ (reference sequence). This CDR3 has 16 residues. V lost 5 bases and J lost 3; bases outside the gene matches: 10. CDR3 in DNA: TGTGCCAGCAGCCTACCTAGCGGTTCGGACTACAATGAGCAGTTCTTC. The encoded protein is CASSLPSGSDYNEQFF.

The V and J genes are TRBV2 and TRBJ1-1, with 10 bases that match TRBD1. Germline V gene lookup returns CDR1 SNHLY and CDR2 FYNNEI. V lost 7 bases to trimming and J lost 5 bases; unmatched junction nucleotides: 7. The CDR3 length is 14 residues. The CDR3 loop reads CASTGTGVGTEAFF. The CDR3 DNA reads TGTGCCAGCACTGGGACAGGGGTAGGGACTGAAGCTTTCTTT.

The chain couples TRBV4-2 to TRBJ1-3, with D possibly matching TRBD1 (5 bases). The CDR3 contains 16 residues. In germline, CDR1 is LGHNA, CDR2 YNFKEQ. V dropped 4 bases and J dropped 2 bases, with 15 bases sitting between them. Written as DNA, the CDR3 is TGTGCCAGCAGCCCTTTTGGAGGGGCCGCTGGAAACACCATATATTTT. It is translated as CASSPFGGAAGNTIYF.

The J gene is TRBJ2-7, the V gene TRBV9, with 7 bases matching TRBD2. The CDR3 consists of 14 residues. Germline loops: CDR1 SGDLS, CDR2 YYNGEE. J gave up 6 bases and V 2 bases, and 8 bases lay outside the gene matches. CDR3 DNA: TGTGCCAGCAGCGTCGGGACTATTGGTGGCGAGCAGTACTTC. The encoded protein is CASSVGTIGGEQYF.

The rearrangement joins TRBV27 to TRBJ2-3, with 7 bases matching TRBD2. The CDR3 extends over 15 amino acids. The trim removed 5 bases at V and 2 bases at J, leaving 7 bases unmatched. The germline V gene encodes CDR1 MNHEY and CDR2 SMNVEV (reference sequence). CDR3 sequence: CASSPRDYPTDTQYF. For the CDR3, the DNA is TGTGCCAGCAGTCCCCGGGACTACCCCACAGATACGCAGTATTTT.

This rearrangement joins TRBV29-1 to TRBJ1-2, with a tentative D call TRBD1 (6 bases). V lost 6 bases to trimming and J lost 7 bases, with 21 bases between them. Germline assignment: CDR1 SQVTM and CDR2 ANQGSEA. The CDR3 sequence is 14 residues long. In DNA, the CDR3 is TGCAGCGTCTCGAGGACAGCCGGCGGACGTGGCTACACCTTC. Protein product: CSVSRTAGGRGYTF.

This clone appeared once. J is TRBJ2-1 and V is TRBV5-1, with 7 bases matching TRBD1. V was pared by 4 bases and J by 4 bases, with 8 bases of the junction left unmatched. Germline CDR1 reads SGHRS; CDR2 reads YFSETQ. This CDR3 has 15 residues. CDR3 bases: TGCGCCAGCAGCCAGACGGGACAGCCTTACAATGAGCAGTTCTTC. It translates to CASSQTGQPYNEQFF.

The V call is TRBV27, the J call TRBJ2-7; TRBD1 matches at 10 bases. Germline V gene data show CDR1 as MNHEY and CDR2 as SMNVEV (reference sequence). CDR3 length: 17 residues. The junction had 13 bases not matched to a gene; V was cut back by 5 bases and J by 3 bases. CDR3 sequence (DNA): TGTGCCAGCAGTCCCAGCCATTACCGGACAGGGGGCTACGAGCAGTACTTC. It translates to CASSPSHYRTGGYEQYF.

The chain uses TRBV28 and TRBJ2-5, with 7 nucleotides matching TRBD1. The CDR3 has 14 residues. V was clipped by 7 bases and J by 0 bases; unmatched bases: 5. Per the germline V gene, CDR1 is MDHEN and CDR2 is SYDVKM. The chain's CDR3 is CASNERGHQETQYF. The CDR3 DNA is TGTGCCAGCAATGAGAGGGGGCACCAAGAGACCCAGTACTTC.

For this clone: Other DNA sequences in the sample encode the same CDR3. The chain couples TRBV5-1 to TRBJ1-5; D gene uncertain. CDR1 is SGHRS and CDR2 is YFSETQ in the germline V gene. The CDR3 covers 13 residues. Trimming pared 0 bases from V and 5 bases from J, leaving 6 bases between. CDR3 sequence reads: CASSLEGYQPQHF. CDR3 bases: TGCGCCAGCAGCTTGGAGGGCTATCAGCCCCAGCATTTT.

V and J are TRBV15 and TRBJ1-5, with TRBD1 identical over 7 bases. The CDR3 is 15 residues long. Germline V gene data show CDR1 as LNHNV and CDR2 as YYDKDF (reference sequence). The ends lost 5 bases at V and 0 bases at J; junction bases unmatched: 4. CDR3 residues: CATSGWTGSNQPQHF. CDR3 bases: TGTGCCACCAGCGGGTGGACAGGTAGCAATCAGCCCCAGCATTTT.

The chain uses TRBV6-5 and TRBJ1-2; possible D gene TRBD1, 6 bases. CDR3 size: 16 residues. V was clipped by 0 bases and J by 4 bases, with 15 bases between them. CDR1 MNHEY and CDR2 SVGAGI come from the germline V gene. The CDR3 spells CASSYSPDTGIYGYTF. CDR3 DNA sequence: TGTGCCAGCAGTTACTCCCCCGATACAGGGATCTATGGCTACACCTTC.

V usage is TRBV19 and J usage is TRBJ1-2, with D possibly TRBD1 on 5 matching bases. V lost 10 bases and J 2 bases, leaving 14 bases between the germline ends. The CDR3 contains 13 residues. Germline V gene lookup returns CDR1 LNHDA and CDR2 SQIVND (reference sequence). The CDR3 loop reads CAIAGRLNYGYTF. The CDR3 nucleotides read TGTGCCATCGCGGGACGACTCAACTATGGCTACACCTTC.

For this clone: At one of its ends the junction is not consistent with the germline gene, which may arise from a read error. The chain recombines TRBV5-4 with TRBJ2-7, with TRBD2 matching over 9 bases. Looked up from germline, CDR1 is SGHNT and CDR2 is YYREEE (reference sequence). The CDR3 is 15 amino acids. The CDR3 sequence: CASSPLLAGGYEQYF. The DNA of the CDR3 is TGCGCCAGCAGCCCCCTACTAGCGGGCGGGTACGAGCAGTACTTC.

The CDR3 DNA follows: TGTGCCAGCTCACCAGTTGCGACTACCAACTACGAGCAGTACTTC. This gives the protein CASSPVATTNYEQYF. The chain carries TRBV18 and TRBJ2-7, with D maybe TRBD2 (5 bases). Germline loops: CDR1 KGHSH, CDR2 LQKENI. This CDR3 spans 15 amino acids. V gave up 2 bases and J gave up 3 bases, with 14 bases separating them.

The rearrangement uses TRBV18 and TRBJ2-1; 9 bases line up with TRBD2. The CDR3 has 16 residues. Germline loops: CDR1 KGHSH, CDR2 LQKENI. Trimming removed 5 bases from V and 2 bases from J; junction bases left unmatched: 7. CDR3 nucleotides: TGTGCCAGCTCATATGCGGGAGGGCTGGCCTACAATGAGCAGTTCTTC. It is translated as CASSYAGGLAYNEQFF.

This sequence joins TRBV7-9 and TRBJ1-5, with unresolved D. Germline V lookup: CDR1 SEHNR, CDR2 FQNEAQ (reference sequence). This CDR3 contains 18 residues. Trimming stripped 3 bases from V and 0 bases from J, with 18 bases between. CDR3: CASSLFEGGLNSNQPQHF. CDR3 nucleotides: TGTGCCAGCAGCTTGTTTGAGGGAGGGCTCAATAGCAATCAGCCCCAGCATTTT.

The rearrangement uses TRBV5-8 and TRBJ1-1; maybe TRBD1 (6 bases). The V gene lost 5 bases and the J gene lost 3 bases, with 11 bases spanning the gap. There are 13 residues in the CDR3. The germline V gene has CDR1 SGHTS and CDR2 YDEGEE. CDR3 DNA: TGTGCCAGCAGGTCTGGACAGTACACTGAAGCTTTCTTT. Its translation is CASRSGQYTEAFF.

The gene calls are TRBV30 and TRBJ1-2; D perhaps matches TRBD1 (5 bases). The germline V and J ends were trimmed by 1 base and 4 bases, with 10 bases remaining between them. Germline V gives CDR1 GTSNPN, CDR2 SVGIG (reference sequence). The CDR3 consists of 13 residues. As DNA, the CDR3 is TGTGCCTGGAGTGCCTCGGGGGGCTATGGCTACACCTTC. Translated: CAWSASGGYGYTF. Looking up the rest from reference TRBV30 and TRBJ1-2 gives the full variable domain: SQTIHQWPATLVQPVGSPLSLECTVEGTSNPNLYWYRQAAGRGLQLLFYSVGIGQISSEVPQNLSASRPQDRQFILSSKKLLLSDSGFYLCAWSASGGYGYTFGSGTRLTVV.

The rearrangement joins TRBV5-1 to TRBJ1-2, with D unclear. This CDR3 is 14 amino acids long. Trimming took off 1 base at V and 7 bases at J, with 14 bases between the two ends. Per germline, CDR1 SGHRS and CDR2 YFSETQ. CDR3 protein: CASSLSSGEGGYTF. DNA for the CDR3: TGCGCCAGCAGCTTGAGTTCAGGAGAGGGTGGCTACACCTTC.

The chain combines TRBV5-1 with TRBJ1-1; D may be TRBD1 (6 bases). Germline CDR1 SGHRS, CDR2 YFSETQ. The CDR3 spans 13 residues. Trimming pared 4 bases from V and 6 bases from J, leaving 13 bases between. The CDR3 DNA sequence: TGCGCCAGCAGCAAAACAGGGATCGCTGAAGCTTTCTTT. Its translation is CASSKTGIAEAFF. Together with reference TRBV5-1 and TRBJ1-1, the CDR3 gives the full variable domain: KAGVTQTPRYLIKTRGQQVTLSCSPISGHRSVSWYQQTPGQGLQFLFEYFSETQRNKGNFPGRFSGRQFSNSRSEMNVSTLELGDSALYLCASSKTGIAEAFFGQGTRLTVV.